The next 27 T cell receptor beta chains were all read from a single sample in a study of T cells after yellow fever vaccination. TCRdb re-analysed the 5' RACE reads in MiXCR, keeping a single row per CDR3 protein. The repertoire includes 25,000 to 30,000 distinct CDR3 sequences, roughly 4.5% of them detected once, and about 38% sits in the top ten. The starting material was PBMCs, either bulk or a sorted T-cell subset (CD4+, CD8+, memory, or dextramer-sorted; not recorded which), obtained on the day of the yellow fever booster vaccination. These receptors were taken from a man aged 18 to 30 who received the YFV17D yellow fever vaccine.

This clonotype was observed at least ten times. The CDR3 nucleotides are TGCAGTGCTAGAGCAGGGGGAGGGCAATCCGGGGAGCTGTTTTTT. Translating it yields CSARAGGGQSGELFF. The genes are TRBV20-1 and TRBJ2-2; D might be TRBD1 or TRBD2, each matching 7 bases. Germline V gene data show CDR1 as DFQATT and CDR2 as SNEGSKA (reference sequence). The CDR3 covers 15 residues. Deletions cut 1 base from V and 6 bases from J, with 15 bases between.

This clonotype was found many times. The V gene is TRBV5-1, the J gene TRBJ1-6; D perhaps matches TRBD1 (5 bases). Germline V lookup: CDR1 SGHRS, CDR2 YFSETQ. This CDR3 region has 13 residues. Trimming stripped 7 bases from V and 8 bases from J, with 13 bases between. This chain's CDR3 is CASQGREYSPLHF. CDR3 bases: TGCGCCAGCCAGGGAAGAGAGTATTCACCCCTCCACTTT.

This clonotype occurred many times. The chain joins TRBV12-3 or TRBV12-4 to TRBJ2-1; 12 bases line up with TRBD1. The CDR3 length is 16 residues. Losses at the gene ends were 8 bases for V and 0 bases for J; bases not matched to a gene: 5. The CDR3 loop is CASAGQGASSYNEQFF. CDR3 sequence (DNA): TGTGCCAGCGCGGGACAGGGGGCGAGCTCCTACAATGAGCAGTTCTTC.

Many counts were recorded for this clonotype. The rearrangement links TRBV20-1 to TRBJ1-1; D remains unclear. Germline CDR1 DFQATT, CDR2 SNEGSKA (reference sequence). The V end lost 4 bases, the J end lost 1 base, and 10 bases lay between the germline ends. This CDR3 region has 13 residues. The CDR3 is CSANGYQNTEAFF. CDR3 DNA: TGCAGTGCTAACGGGTACCAGAACACTGAAGCTTTCTTT.

This clonotype occurred many times. This rearrangement joins TRBV15 to TRBJ2-1; D not resolved. This CDR3 contains 13 residues. Germline values: CDR1 LNHNV, CDR2 YYDKDF (reference sequence). Trimming removed 0 bases from V and 8 bases from J, with 8 bases in between. This CDR3 reads CATSRDHRDEQFF. Written as DNA, the CDR3 is TGTGCCACCAGCAGAGATCATCGGGATGAGCAGTTCTTC.

V usage is TRBV11-2 and J usage is TRBJ2-6; D remains unclear. Germline CDR1 SGHAT, CDR2 FQNNGV. Trimming took 6 bases from V and 0 from J, leaving 12 bases between them. CDR3 length: 16 amino acids. The CDR3 reads CASSDQVSSGANVLTF. Here the CDR3 DNA reads TGTGCCAGCAGTGACCAGGTTAGCTCTGGGGCCAACGTCCTGACTTTC. Combining the CDR3 with reference TRBV11-2 and TRBJ2-6 gives the whole variable domain EAGVAQSPRYKIIEKRQSVAFWCNPISGHATLYWYQQILGQGPKLLIQFQNNGVVDDSQLPKDRFSAERLKGVDSTLKIQPAKLEDSAVYLCASSDQVSSGANVLTFGAGSRLTVL.

This clonotype showed up many times. This chain connects TRBV6-5 to TRBJ1-1; no definite D call. The CDR3 sequence is 14 residues long. Per the germline V gene, CDR1 is MNHEY and CDR2 is SVGAGI. V lost 2 bases and J lost 4, with 11 bases in between. The CDR3: CASSYGWVGTEAFF. CDR3 DNA: TGTGCCAGCAGTTACGGGTGGGTCGGCACTGAAGCTTTCTTT.

This clonotype was seen at least ten times. The DNA for the CDR3 is TGTGCCAGCAGTGTGACAGGGGGAGCTGGGGCCAACGTCCTGACTTTC. It is translated as CASSVTGGAGANVLTF. V and J are TRBV6-4 and TRBJ2-6; 9 nucleotides match TRBD1. CDR1 is MRHNA, CDR2 SNTAGT, per germline. The CDR3 is 16 amino acids. J lost 2 bases, V lost 4 bases, and 3 bases had no gene match.

The sample holds many counts of this clonotype. The chain uses TRBV9 and TRBJ2-1; possibly TRBD1 for D (6 bases). There are 13 residues in the CDR3. The V and J ends lost 2 bases and 9 bases respectively, with 12 bases between them. Germline CDR1 reads SGDLS; CDR2 reads YYNGEE. CDR3 in amino acids: CASSVNRDLEQFF. For the CDR3, the DNA is TGTGCCAGCAGCGTCAACAGGGACCTTGAGCAGTTCTTC. Based on the CDR3 plus reference TRBV9 and TRBJ2-1, the full variable domain is DSGVTQTPKHLITATGQRVTLRCSPRSGDLSVYWYQQSLDQGLQFLIQYYNGEERAKGNILERFSAQQFPDLHSELNLSSLELGDSALYFCASSVNRDLEQFFGPGTRLTVL.

This clonotype was seen at least ten times. The V gene is TRBV7-2, the J gene TRBJ2-7, with D maybe TRBD1 (5 bases). The CDR3 covers 15 residues. CDR1 and CDR2 from the germline V gene are SGHTA and FQGNSA. V dropped 1 base and J dropped 2 bases, with 12 bases sitting between them. The CDR3 DNA follows: TGTGCCAGCAGCTTAGGGCAAGGGGCCACCTACGAGCAGTACGTC. It codes for CASSLGQGATYEQYV.

This clonotype was seen many times. The chain employs TRBV7-9 and TRBJ1-4; a weak D match, TRBD1 (5 bases). Trimming shortened V by 3 bases and J by 4 bases, and 9 bases separated the two germline ends. Germline lookup yields CDR1 SEHNR and CDR2 FQNEAQ (reference sequence). The CDR3 length is 14 residues. CDR3: CASSFLQGNEKLFF. The DNA of the CDR3 is TGTGCCAGCAGCTTTCTGCAGGGTAATGAAAAACTGTTTTTT.

This clonotype has ten or more counts. The rearrangement links TRBV4-1 to TRBJ2-5; TRBD2 aligns across 15 bases. Germline assignment: CDR1 MGHRA and CDR2 YSYEKL. Unmatched junction bases numbered 16, after V lost 0 bases and J lost 5 bases. The CDR3 contains 21 residues. The CDR3 sequence is CASSQEPTRGLAGGPRETQYF. CDR3 nucleotide sequence: TGCGCCAGCAGCCAAGAACCCACACGAGGACTAGCGGGGGGGCCAAGGGAGACCCAGTACTTC.

The CDR3 loop reads CASSLAGAPNNEQFF. The CDR3 coding sequence is TGTGCCAGCAGCTTAGCGGGGGCTCCGAACAATGAGCAGTTCTTC. The V gene is TRBV11-3, the J gene TRBJ2-1, with D perhaps TRBD1 or TRBD2 (6 bases each). This CDR3 comprises 15 residues. Trimming removed 1 base at V and 5 bases at J, with 12 bases between. The germline gives CDR1 SGHNT, CDR2 YENEEA.

This clonotype was found many times. V and J are TRBV12-5 and TRBJ2-7; weak D call: TRBD1 (5 bases). The CDR3 loop spans 13 amino acids. The germline CDR1 and CDR2 sequences are LGHNT and FRNRAP. V was trimmed by 1 base and J by 5 bases, leaving 9 bases between them. The CDR3 reads CASGLEGFNEQYF. DNA for the CDR3: TGTGCTAGTGGTTTGGAGGGGTTCAACGAGCAGTACTTC.

The rearrangement links TRBV4-2 to TRBJ2-3; 9 bases are a match to TRBD2. Germline CDR1 is LGHNA and CDR2 is YNFKEQ. The CDR3 sequence is 17 residues long. V gave up 0 bases and J gave up 2 bases; unmatched junction bases: 6. The CDR3 DNA is TGTGCCAGCAGCCAAGATAGAAGCGGGGGGCCCACAGATACGCAGTATTTT. It codes for CASSQDRSGGPTDTQYF.

This clonotype appeared many times. The chain carries TRBV7-3 and TRBJ2-3; D gene unclear. This CDR3 contains 13 residues. V shed 3 bases and J shed 6 bases, with 10 bases lying between them. In germline, CDR1 is SGHTA, CDR2 FQGTGA. CDR3 amino acids: CASSFRKPDTQYF. The CDR3 DNA is TGTGCCAGCAGCTTCCGAAAACCGGATACGCAGTATTTT. The full variable domain, rest sourced from reference TRBV7-3 and TRBJ2-3, is GAGVSQTPSNKVTEKGKYVELRCDPISGHTALYWYRQSLGQGPEFLIYFQGTGAADDSGLPNDRFFAVRPEGSVSTLKIQRTERGDSAVYLCASSFRKPDTQYFGPGTRLTVL.

The CDR3 reads CASSRQLGLGETQYF. The CDR3 DNA reads TGTGCCAGCAGTCGACAACTAGGGTTAGGAGAGACCCAGTACTTC. V and J are TRBV7-2 and TRBJ2-5; weak D call: TRBD2 (5 bases). V was pared by 6 bases and J by 4 bases, with 18 bases between. This CDR3 contains 15 residues. Germline-derived CDR1 and CDR2 are SGHTA and FQGNSA.

The table lists this clonotype with many counts. V is TRBV4-3 and J is TRBJ2-1, with 7 nucleotides matching TRBD2. This CDR3 contains 13 residues. With 2 bases clipped from V and 11 bases from J, the junction kept 6 bases outside the gene matches. Germline V gives CDR1 LGHNA, CDR2 YSLEER. This CDR3 reads CASSQSLAGKQFF. In DNA, the CDR3 is TGCGCCAGCAGCCAATCCTTAGCGGGTAAGCAGTTCTTC.

This clonotype was counted many times. V is TRBV4-3 and J is TRBJ2-3, with D perhaps TRBD1 (6 bases). V was cut by 0 bases and J by 0 bases, with 7 bases left in between. CDR1 LGHNA and CDR2 YSLEER come from the germline V gene. The CDR3 length is 15 residues. This chain's CDR3 is CASSQEGQSTDTQYF. In DNA, the CDR3 is TGCGCCAGCAGCCAAGAAGGACAGAGCACAGATACGCAGTATTTT.

J is TRBJ2-3 and V is TRBV3-1, with D possibly matching TRBD1 (5 bases). Germline CDR1 reads LGHDT; CDR2 reads YNNKEL (reference sequence). The CDR3 has 14 amino acids. V shed 3 bases and J shed 2 bases, with 9 bases lying between them. In DNA, the CDR3 is TGTGCCAGCAGCCATTCAGGGTTCACAGATACGCAGTATTTT. Residues: CASSHSGFTDTQYF.

This clonotype was found many times. CDR3 sequence (DNA): TGTGCCACCAGTGATTTCCGGTCCCAGTACTTC. Translation gives CATSDFRSQYF. The chain couples TRBV24-1 to TRBJ2-5, with unresolved D. The ends were cut back, 1 base at V and 9 bases at J, with 5 bases in the middle. This CDR3 spans 11 amino acids. Per the germline V gene, CDR1 is KGHDR and CDR2 is SFDVKD.

This clonotype turned up a few times. The chain employs TRBV7-2 and TRBJ1-2, with D hard to call. CDR1 is SGHTA and CDR2 is FQGNSA in the germline V gene. V shed 1 base and J shed 2 bases, with 20 bases lying between them. This CDR3 comprises 18 residues. The CDR3 loop is CASSLVVSTEATNYGYTF. CDR3 nucleotide sequence: TGTGCCAGCAGCTTAGTGGTCTCGACCGAGGCCACAAACTATGGCTACACCTTC. The whole variable domain, remainder taken from reference TRBV7-2 and TRBJ1-2, is GAGVSQSPSNKVTEKGKDVELRCDPISGHTALYWYRQSLGQGLEFLIYFQGNSAPDKSGLPSDRFSAERTGGSVSTLTIQRTQQEDSAVYLCASSLVVSTEATNYGYTFGSGTRLTVV.

This clonotype was observed many times. This chain connects TRBV5-4 to TRBJ2-2; 8 nucleotides align to TRBD2. The CDR3 has 15 amino acids. The V gene end was trimmed by 4 bases and the J gene end by 5 bases; junction bases not matched to a gene: 7. CDR1 and CDR2 (germline): SGHNT, YYREEE (reference sequence). The CDR3 DNA follows: TGTGCCAGCAGCCCGAGGACTAGCCTAACCGGGGAGCTGTTTTTT. Encoded protein: CASSPRTSLTGELFF. The complete variable domain, with remaining parts taken from reference TRBV5-4 and TRBJ2-2, reads ETGVTQSPTHLIKTRGQQVTLRCSSQSGHNTVSWYQQALGQGPQFIFQYYREEENGRGNFPPRFSGLQFPNYSSELNVNALELDDSALYLCASSPRTSLTGELFFGEGSRLTVL.

Many counts were recorded for this clonotype. The chain joins TRBV5-6 to TRBJ1-6, with 9 bases matching TRBD1. Trimming at V came to 4 bases and at J to 7 bases, leaving 6 bases not matched to a gene. This CDR3 has 15 residues. Per germline, CDR1 SGHDT and CDR2 YYEEEE. In nucleotides, the CDR3 is TGTGCCAGCAGCCATGGGGACAGGGAAAATTCACCCCTCCACTTT. It is translated as CASSHGDRENSPLHF. Drawing the rest from reference TRBV5-6 and TRBJ1-6, the complete variable domain is DAGVTQSPTHLIKTRGQQVTLRCSPKSGHDTVSWYQQALGQGPQFIFQYYEEEERQRGNFPDRFSGHQFPNYSSELNVNALLLGDSALYLCASSHGDRENSPLHFGNGTRLTVT.

This clonotype was observed at least ten times. The chain couples TRBV6-1 to TRBJ1-1, with 9 bases lining up with TRBD1. Trimming took 4 bases from V and 7 from J; bases not matched to a gene: 1. The CDR3 has 12 residues. The V gene's germline CDR1 is MNHNS and CDR2 SASEGT. The CDR3 loop reads CASSGDRVEAFF. In nucleotides, the CDR3 is TGTGCCAGCAGTGGGGACAGGGTTGAAGCTTTCTTT.

This clonotype was detected many times. The chain recombines TRBV5-1 with TRBJ1-2; D remains unclear. The germline gives CDR1 SGHRS, CDR2 YFSETQ. The CDR3 is 14 residues long. Between the trimmed V and J ends, which lost 1 base and 2 bases, there was a span of 9 bases. The CDR3 coding sequence is TGCGCCAGCAGCTTGTCGCCCGAAAACTATGGCTACACCTTC. Protein sequence: CASSLSPENYGYTF.

This chain joins TRBV5-4 and TRBJ1-2; unclear D gene. The CDR3 runs to 14 residues. V shed 5 bases and J shed 5 bases, with 16 bases lying between them. Germline-derived CDR1 and CDR2 are SGHNT and YYREEE (reference sequence). The CDR3, as DNA: TGTGCCAGCAGACCCCCGGCCTCGGTATATGGCTACACCTTC. Translating gives CASRPPASVYGYTF.